This TCR beta chain was retrieved from a study of control samples from healthy donors and cancer patients. For this clone: Other DNA sequences in this sample translate to the same CDR3.

TCRdb's table, derived via immunoSEQ multiplex PCR, lists solely in-frame clones and lacks some. The repertoire consists of 110,000 to 150,000 clones, with 94% occurring once and the leading ten covering around 13%. This CDR3 has 15 residues. Germline V gives CDR1 SGHRS, CDR2 YFSETQ. Trimming at V came to 7 bases and at J to 2 bases, leaving 9 bases not matched to a gene. The J gene is TRBJ2-7, the V gene TRBV5-1, with TRBD2 matching over 10 bases. The sample taken for sequencing was blood. This clonotype was obtained from a man aged 40-50 years in good health. The CDR3 loop reads CASGTSGNPPYEQYF. CDR3 nucleotide sequence: TGCGCCAGCGGCACTAGCGGGAACCCTCCCTACGAGCAGTACTTC.